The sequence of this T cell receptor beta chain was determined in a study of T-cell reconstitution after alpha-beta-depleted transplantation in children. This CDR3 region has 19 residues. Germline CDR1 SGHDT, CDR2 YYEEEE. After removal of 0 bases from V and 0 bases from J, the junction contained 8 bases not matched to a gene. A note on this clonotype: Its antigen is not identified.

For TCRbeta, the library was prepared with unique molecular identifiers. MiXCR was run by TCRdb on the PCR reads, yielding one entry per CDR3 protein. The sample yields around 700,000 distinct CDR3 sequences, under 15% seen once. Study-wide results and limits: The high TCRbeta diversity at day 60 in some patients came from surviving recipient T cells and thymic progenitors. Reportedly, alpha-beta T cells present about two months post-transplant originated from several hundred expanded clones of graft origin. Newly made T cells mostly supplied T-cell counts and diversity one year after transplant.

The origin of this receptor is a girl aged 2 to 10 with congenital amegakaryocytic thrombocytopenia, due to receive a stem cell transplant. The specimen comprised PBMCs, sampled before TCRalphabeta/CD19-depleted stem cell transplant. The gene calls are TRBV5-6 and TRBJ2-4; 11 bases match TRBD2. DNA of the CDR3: TGTGCCAGCAGCTTGGTGTCTAGCGGGAGGAGACTAGCCAAAAACATTCAGTACTTC. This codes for CASSLVSSGRRLAKNIQYF.